This entry features one T cell receptor (beta chain) sequence. Its specific antigen is unknown. No clone much larger than this one lies a single base away; base qualities are absent. The sample comes from a study of blood T cell repertoires in COVID-19 (TCRdb year 2020). In terms of the full investigation: Collaborator samples came from the United States, Italy and Spain and covered acute and convalescent phases of COVID-19. The repertoires were made available in a free public database intended to serve as a resource for research on the immune response to SARS-CoV-2. Where available, HLA class I and class II types were obtained from metadata supplied by the sample provider rather than from assay-based typing. Sample metadata almost always included a de-identified subject ID, COVID-19 status, age in years and sex. The samples were drawn from the first 160 participants of the ongoing ImmuneRACE study and from 1,200 or so subjects provided by 6 global collaborators. The dataset comprised deeply sampled blood TCRbeta repertoires from subjects exposed to, actively infected with, or recovered from COVID-19. The material from the prospective study consisted of cDNA or gDNA derived from T cells, B-cell-depleted T cells, or PBMCs.

What the research found in general, with its limitations: The amount of clinical and demographic metadata varied by source and participant and was provided uncurated.

TCRbeta CDR3 regions were amplified from genomic DNA by means of the immunoSEQ Assay, a bias-controlled multiplex PCR. The paper's data handling went like this. The number of nucleated cells in each sample was estimated by amplification of reference gene primers within the assay. To quantify the absolute abundance of each unique TCRbeta CDR3 rearrangement, sequence reads were collapsed and filtered. For each sample, productive Simpson clonality was calculated as the square root of Simpson's diversity index over productive rearrangements. TCRdb carries this immuneACCESS record with in-frame sequences only. Its versions omit some clonotypes, under half of them owing to an unresolved V gene in the studies checked, with the rest unexplained. D and trimming come from the DNA, and the V and J calls and clone size come from that table. The sample records 150,000 to 200,000 clones, nearly 90% of which are singletons. The ten largest clones represent 20% to 25% of the sample.

Whole blood was collected in K2EDTA tubes by collaborating institutions according to the institutions' own protocols. For TCRbeta analysis, collaborators shipped samples as frozen whole blood, isolated PBMCs, or DNA extracted from either of those sample types. Trimming removed 4 bases from V and 5 bases from J, leaving 14 bases between the germline ends. CDR1 and CDR2 were assigned from the germline V gene as SGHVS and FNYEAQ. The CDR3 numbers 14 residues from cysteine through phenylalanine. The CDR3 DNA has 42 bases and is translated from base 1. The chain is encoded by TRBV7-6 joined to TRBJ2-5, with a tentative D gene TRBD2 over 6 matching bases. The sequenced sample consisted of peripheral blood. This clonotype originated in a man in his sixties with active or convalescent COVID-19. At the DNA level, the sequence is TGTGCCAGCAGCTCCCGGGGCCGGGGGGAGACCCAGTACTTC. Its product reads: CASSSRGRGETQYF.